The rows below give T cell receptor beta chains drawn from one sample of a study of blood T cell repertoires in COVID-19. TCRdb keeps only in-frame clones here, not all; method: immunoSEQ multiplex PCR. The sample lists fewer than 350,000 clones; approximately 86% were seen once. The sequenced sample consisted of peripheral blood. The receptors were sampled from a middle-aged man with active or convalescent COVID-19. The CDR3 runs from the conserved cysteine through the conserved F or W.

TRBJ2-5	TRBV29-1	CSAGQGGETQYF
TRBJ2-2	TRBV5-1	CASSLGQGWSGELFF
TRBJ2-2	TRBV5-1	CASSLGTIGLASGELFF
TRBJ1-4	TRBV2	CASSPNPGSTNEKLFF
TRBJ1-6	TRBV10-2	CASRLDRGDSPLHF
TRBJ2-3	TRBV27	CASSEKVGWGTDTQYF
TRBJ1-2	TRBV5-4	CASSPLTGRRYTF
TRBJ2-5	TRBV7-7	CASSSVPRMIETQYF
TRBJ1-2	TRBV18	CASSPGAGYGYTF
TRBJ1-4	TRBV15	CATSPRQGMSEKLFF
TRBJ1-2	TRBV4-1	CASSQGGARPYGYTF
TRBJ2-7	TRBV19	CASSIGVGLAGGSGGYEQYF
TRBJ2-3	TRBV19	CASSIVSNTQYF
TRBJ2-7	TRBV12-3/TRBV12-4	CASSFGRAYEQYF
TRBJ2-1	TRBV14	CASSQVERRHNEQFF
TRBJ1-2	TRBV5-6	CASSEGDYGYTF
TRBJ2-1	TRBV14	CASSHKRANHVRIYNEQFF